The 12 T cell receptor beta chains in this list originate from one sample, sequenced in a study of cytomegalovirus exposure and HLA in healthy donors. The PCR employed 60 Vbeta primers together with 13 Jbeta primers. This table comes from immunoSEQ multiplex PCR, and its TCRdb copy is limited to in-frame clones, with some not included. The top ten hold over 2% of the sample, which has more than 110,000 clones, approximately 80% seen once. Sequencing was done on a sample of PBMCs. The receptors originated from a man aged 50 to 60 in good health and CMV-seronegative.

The genes are TRBV5-1 and TRBJ1-2, with D unresolved. V shed 2 bases and J shed 2 bases, with 13 bases lying between them. The germline CDR1 and CDR2 sequences are SGHRS and YFSETQ. The CDR3 consists of 15 residues. CDR3 in amino acids: CASSLFAGSNYGYTF. DNA of the CDR3: TGCGCCAGCAGCTTATTTGCAGGCTCAAACTATGGCTACACCTTC.

This clone was counted between two and nine times. This chain's CDR3 is CASSQQGGPEAFF. CDR3 in DNA: TGTGCCAGTAGCCAACAGGGGGGACCTGAAGCTTTCTTT. The V and J genes are TRBV19 and TRBJ1-1; TRBD1 matches 8 bases. The V and J ends lost 6 bases and 6 bases, in that order; junction bases with no gene match: 6. The CDR3 totals 13 residues. Germline lookup yields CDR1 LNHDA and CDR2 SQIVND (reference sequence).

This chain joins TRBV5-4 and TRBJ1-4; TRBD1 matches 12 bases. CDR3 length: 17 amino acids. V shed 0 bases and J 7 bases; nucleotides not matched to a gene: 7. Germline V gives CDR1 SGHNT, CDR2 YYREEE (reference sequence). The CDR3 nucleotides are TGTGCCAGCAGCTTGGCGGGGACAGGGGGCGCGGGTGAAAAACTGTTTTTT. Translation gives CASSLAGTGGAGEKLFF.

The V call is TRBV28, the J call TRBJ2-7; tentative D call: TRBD2 (5 bases). The CDR3 sequence is 12 residues long. V lost 6 bases, J lost 2 bases, and 8 bases lay in between. Germline V lookup: CDR1 MDHEN, CDR2 SYDVKM. CDR3 loop: CASSPGAYEQYF. CDR3 in DNA: TGTGCCAGCAGCCCCGGGGCCTACGAGCAGTACTTC.

V and J are TRBV25-1 and TRBJ1-5; the match to TRBD1 covers 8 bases. Germline CDR1 MGHDK, CDR2 SYGVNS. The V segment lost 0 bases and the J segment 4 bases; nucleotides outside the gene matches: 5. CDR3 length: 16 residues. The CDR3 nucleotides are TGTGCCAGCAGTGAATACGGACAGGGCGGGAATCAGCCCCAGCATTTT. It is translated as CASSEYGQGGNQPQHF.

Concerning this clone itself: Other DNA sequences in this sample translate to the same CDR3. The chain carries TRBV6-6 and TRBJ1-1; maybe TRBD1 (5 bases). Germline V gene lookup returns CDR1 MNHNY and CDR2 SVGAGI (reference sequence). The CDR3 totals 15 residues. The ends were cut back, 6 bases at V and 4 bases at J, with 18 bases in the middle. The CDR3 nucleotides are TGTGCCAGCAGCCCCGGGTCAGGGTTTAGCACTGAAGCTTTCTTT. Its protein is CASSPGSGFSTEAFF.

The V gene is TRBV5-4, the J gene TRBJ2-3; D remains unclear. Looked up from germline, CDR1 is SGHNT and CDR2 is YYREEE (reference sequence). V was shortened by 4 bases and J by 0 bases, with 9 bases between the two germline ends. This CDR3 has 14 residues. This CDR3 is CASSLPRSTDTQYF. CDR3 DNA: TGTGCCAGCAGCCTCCCACGGAGCACAGATACGCAGTATTTT.

There are a few counts of this clone. The V gene is TRBV5-1, the J gene TRBJ1-1, with D possibly being TRBD1 (5 bases). Germline CDR1 reads SGHRS; CDR2 reads YFSETQ. V gave up 0 bases and J gave up 4 bases, with 13 bases separating them. The CDR3 totals 15 residues. CDR3 loop: CASSLAQGSGTEAFF. The CDR3 DNA sequence: TGCGCCAGCAGCTTGGCGCAGGGTTCGGGCACTGAAGCTTTCTTT.

The chain is built from TRBV6-5 and TRBJ2-1; weak D call: TRBD1 (6 bases). The germline V and J ends were trimmed by 7 bases and 6 bases, with 13 bases remaining between them. The length of the CDR3 is 13 residues. Looked up from germline, CDR1 is MNHEY and CDR2 is SVGAGI. The CDR3 region has the DNA TGTGCCAGCAATAATCGGGACACCAATGAGCAGTTCTTC. As protein: CASNNRDTNEQFF.

The V gene is TRBV28, the J gene TRBJ1-4; 8 bases match TRBD1. The trim removed 2 bases at V and 8 bases at J, leaving 7 bases unmatched. CDR1 and CDR2 (germline): MDHEN, SYDVKM. The CDR3 loop spans 15 amino acids. This chain's CDR3 is CASSLIQGVGEKLFF. DNA of the CDR3: TGTGCCAGCAGTTTAATACAGGGGGTCGGGGAAAAACTGTTTTTT.

This chain uses TRBV2 with TRBJ2-2; D is uncertain. Germline CDR1 reads SNHLY; CDR2 reads FYNNEI. V shed 7 bases and J shed 5 bases, with 8 bases lying between them. The CDR3 has 12 residues. CDR3 loop: CASTLETGELFF. CDR3 coding DNA: TGTGCCAGCACCCTAGAGACCGGGGAGCTGTTTTTT.

The chain is built from TRBV5-1 and TRBJ1-3; 7 positions agree with TRBD1. CDR1 is SGHRS and CDR2 is YFSETQ in the germline V gene. The CDR3 runs to 16 residues. V lost 3 bases, J lost 7 bases, and 13 bases stayed unmatched. The CDR3 region is CASSSEAQGVGNTIYF. CDR3 in DNA: TGCGCCAGCAGCTCGGAAGCCCAGGGGGTTGGCAACACCATATATTTT.